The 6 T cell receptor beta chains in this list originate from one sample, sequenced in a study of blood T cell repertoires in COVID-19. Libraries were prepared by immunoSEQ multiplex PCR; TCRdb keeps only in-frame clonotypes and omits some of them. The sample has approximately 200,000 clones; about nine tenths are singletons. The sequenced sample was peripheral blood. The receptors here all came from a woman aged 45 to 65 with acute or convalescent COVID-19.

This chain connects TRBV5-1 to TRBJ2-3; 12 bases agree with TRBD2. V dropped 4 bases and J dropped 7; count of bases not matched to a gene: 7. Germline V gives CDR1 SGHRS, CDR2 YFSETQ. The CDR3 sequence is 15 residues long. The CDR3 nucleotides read TGCGCCAGCAGCCCGAGACTAGCGGGAGCTAATACGCAGTATTTT. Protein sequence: CASSPRLAGANTQYF.

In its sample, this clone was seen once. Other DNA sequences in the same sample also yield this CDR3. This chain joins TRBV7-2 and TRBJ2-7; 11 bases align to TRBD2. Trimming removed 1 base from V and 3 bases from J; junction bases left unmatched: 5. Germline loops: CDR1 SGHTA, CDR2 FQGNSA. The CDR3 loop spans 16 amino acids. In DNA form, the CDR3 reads TGTGCCAGCAGCTTAGACGGGACTAGCGGAGGCTACGAGCAGTACTTC. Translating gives CASSLDGTSGGYEQYF.

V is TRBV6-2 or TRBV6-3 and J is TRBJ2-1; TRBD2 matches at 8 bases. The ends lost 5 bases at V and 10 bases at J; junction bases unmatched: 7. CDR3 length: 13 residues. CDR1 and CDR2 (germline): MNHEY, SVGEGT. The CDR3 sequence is CASSHGGGPEQFF. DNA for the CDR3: TGTGCCAGCAGTCACGGCGGGGGGCCGGAGCAGTTCTTC.

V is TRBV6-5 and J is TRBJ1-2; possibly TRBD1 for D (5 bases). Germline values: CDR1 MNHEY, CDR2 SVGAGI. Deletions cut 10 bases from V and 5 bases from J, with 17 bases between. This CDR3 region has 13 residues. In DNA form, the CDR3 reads TGTGCCACATATTCTATAGGGACTTATGGCTACACCTTC. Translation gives CATYSIGTYGYTF.

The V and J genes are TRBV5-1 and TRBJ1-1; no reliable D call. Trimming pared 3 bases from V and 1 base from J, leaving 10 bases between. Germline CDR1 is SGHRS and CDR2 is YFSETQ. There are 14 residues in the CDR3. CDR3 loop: CASSSEAWNTEAFF. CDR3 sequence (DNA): TGCGCCAGCAGCTCGGAGGCGTGGAACACTGAAGCTTTCTTT. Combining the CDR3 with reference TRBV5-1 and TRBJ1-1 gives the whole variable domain KAGVTQTPRYLIKTRGQQVTLSCSPISGHRSVSWYQQTPGQGLQFLFEYFSETQRNKGNFPGRFSGRQFSNSRSEMNVSTLELGDSALYLCASSSEAWNTEAFFGQGTRLTVV.

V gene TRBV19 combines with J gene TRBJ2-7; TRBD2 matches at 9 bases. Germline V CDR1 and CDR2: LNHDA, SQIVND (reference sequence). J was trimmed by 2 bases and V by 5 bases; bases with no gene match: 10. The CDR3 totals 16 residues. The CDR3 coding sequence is TGTGCCAGTAGTTGGGGCGGGACTAGCTCAACCTACGAGCAGTACTTC. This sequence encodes CASSWGGTSSTYEQYF.